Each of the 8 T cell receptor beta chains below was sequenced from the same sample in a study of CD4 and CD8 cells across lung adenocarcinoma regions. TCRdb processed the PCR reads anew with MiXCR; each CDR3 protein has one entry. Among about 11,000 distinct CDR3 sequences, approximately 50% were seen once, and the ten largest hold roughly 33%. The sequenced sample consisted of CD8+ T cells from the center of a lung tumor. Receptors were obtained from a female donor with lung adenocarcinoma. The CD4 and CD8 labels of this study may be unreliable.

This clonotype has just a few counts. CDR3 nucleotides: TGTGCCAGCTGCAAGACAGGGGAGTACAATGAGCAGTTCTTC. This gives the protein CASCKTGEYNEQFF. This chain uses TRBV6-1 with TRBJ2-1; 8 nucleotides agree with TRBD1. This CDR3 comprises 14 residues. The J segment lost 4 bases and the V segment lost 8 bases, leaving 7 bases of the junction unmatched. CDR1 MNHNS and CDR2 SASEGT come from the germline V gene.

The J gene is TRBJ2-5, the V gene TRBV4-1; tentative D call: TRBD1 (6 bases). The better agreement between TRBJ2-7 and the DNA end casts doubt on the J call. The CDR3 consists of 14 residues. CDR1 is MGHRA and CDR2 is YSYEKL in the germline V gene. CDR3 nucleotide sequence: TGCGCCAGCAGCCAAGGTTCAGGGGTCTACGAGCAGTACTTC. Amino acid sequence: CASSQGSGVYEQYF.

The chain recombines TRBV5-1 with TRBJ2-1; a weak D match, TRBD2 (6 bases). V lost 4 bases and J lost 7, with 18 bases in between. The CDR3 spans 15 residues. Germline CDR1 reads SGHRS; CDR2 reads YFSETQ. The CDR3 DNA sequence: TGCGCCAGCAGCAGGGCGGGAACCCAGAGTAATGAGCAGTTCTTC. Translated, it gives CASSRAGTQSNEQFF.

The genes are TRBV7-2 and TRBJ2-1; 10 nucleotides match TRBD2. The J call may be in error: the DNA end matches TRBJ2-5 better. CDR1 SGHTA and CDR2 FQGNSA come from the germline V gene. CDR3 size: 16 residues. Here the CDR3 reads CASSLRTSGMGETQYF. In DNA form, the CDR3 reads TGTGCCAGCAGCTTACGAACTAGCGGGATGGGTGAGACCCAGTACTTC.

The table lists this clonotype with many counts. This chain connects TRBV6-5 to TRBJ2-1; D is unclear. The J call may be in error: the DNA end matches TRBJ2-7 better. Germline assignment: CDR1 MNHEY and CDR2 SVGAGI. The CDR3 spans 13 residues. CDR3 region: CASSYSTHYEQYF. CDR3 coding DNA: TGTGCCAGCAGTTACTCGACCCACTACGAGCAGTACTTC.

CDR3 bases: TGTGCCAGCAGCTTAATGGGGAGGGGGTTGAACACTGAAGCTTTCTTT. Amino acids: CASSLMGRGLNTEAFF. This chain links TRBV7-3 with TRBJ1-1; possible D gene TRBD1, 6 bases. Germline CDR1 SGHTA, CDR2 FQGTGA. The CDR3 has 16 amino acids. V was pared by 1 base and J by 0 bases, with 12 bases between. Combining the CDR3 with reference TRBV7-3 and TRBJ1-1 gives the whole variable domain GAGVSQTPSNKVTEKGKYVELRCDPISGHTALYWYRQSLGQGPEFLIYFQGTGAADDSGLPNDRFFAVRPEGSVSTLKIQRTERGDSAVYLCASSLMGRGLNTEAFFGQGTRLTVV.

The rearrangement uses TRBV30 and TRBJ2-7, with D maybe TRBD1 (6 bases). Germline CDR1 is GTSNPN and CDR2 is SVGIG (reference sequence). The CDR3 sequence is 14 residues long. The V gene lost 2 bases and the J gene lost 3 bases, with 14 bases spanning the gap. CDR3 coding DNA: TGTGCCTGGAGTACTGGGGGCACTCTCTACGAGCAGTACTTC. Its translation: CAWSTGGTLYEQYF.

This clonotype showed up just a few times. CDR3 residues: CASSKGTGGGWNEQFF. The CDR3 DNA reads as TGTGCCAGCAGTAAAGGAACAGGGGGAGGGTGGAATGAGCAGTTCTTC. V and J are TRBV6-1 and TRBJ2-1; TRBD1 is a possible D gene (8 bases). Looked up from germline, CDR1 is MNHNS and CDR2 is SASEGT. The CDR3 runs to 16 residues. V gave up 5 bases and J gave up 7 bases, with 21 bases separating them.